The rows below give T cell receptor beta chains drawn from one sample of a study of regulatory and conventional T cells in RAG deficiency. Data came from immunoSEQ multiplex PCR; TCRdb stores just in-frame clones and leaves some out. The sample contains 40,000 to 55,000 clones, 90% of which appear only once. A further study also used this sample, focusing on regulatory T cells.

The sample taken for sequencing was CD4+ effector T cells sorted from blood. These receptors all stem from a human donor in good health. Each CDR3 is given with its conserved first and last residue.

TRBJ2-6 TRBV5-1 CASSVDSSGANVLTF
TRBJ2-3 TRBV5-1 CASSLVGGVDTQYF
TRBJ2-1 TRBV25-1 CASSGTGGQGDYNEQFF
TRBJ2-3 TRBV18 CASSPGGTDTQYF
TRBJ2-5 TRBV7-3 CASSLVPGLQRETQYF
TRBJ1-5 TRBV2 CASSAIGNQPQHF
TRBJ2-1 TRBV7-9 CASSPTGLAGSNEQFF
TRBJ2-3 TRBV27 CASSLSRSSTDTQYF
TRBJ2-7 TRBV5-1 CASSLDPTSGGEQYF
TRBJ1-4 TRBV5-1 CASSLGTGPTNEKLFF
TRBJ2-2 TRBV13 CASSFRLGGSGRWRTGELFF
TRBJ2-7 TRBV2 CASTPPGHNSYEQYF
TRBJ2-5 TRBV5-4 CASSPGLAGSQETQYF
TRBJ1-6 TRBV5-8 CASSPGGSPLHF
TRBJ1-6 TRBV6-5 CASRNGNSPLHF
TRBJ2-3 TRBV5-1 CASSLTSGRDTDTQYF
TRBJ2-5 TRBV7-9 CASGEGRRETQYF
TRBJ2-3 TRBV5-1 CASSLGGMDTQYF
TRBJ1-1 TRBV7-8 CASSLTGGTEAFF
TRBJ1-6 TRBV6-9 CASSYSNYNSPLHF
TRBJ2-1 TRBV10-3 CAISGAGGDNEQFF
TRBJ2-5 TRBV6-1 CASSEAQGWKLAEHGETQYF
TRBJ2-2 TRBV28 CASSLLSSAGSGELLF
TRBJ1-4 TRBV5-1 CASSLGQFNEKLFF
TRBJ1-5 TRBV4-1 CASSQDWDRWSLSNQPQHF
TRBJ2-4 TRBV7-9 CASSSTGQGRGPYF
TRBJ2-3 TRBV25-1 CASSELAGYTDTQYF
TRBJ2-1 TRBV10-3 CAISESGTSGSSYNEQFF
TRBJ2-7 TRBV20-1 CSVAGDYEQYF
TRBJ1-5 TRBV2 CASSGDRLYVQPQHF
TRBJ2-1 TRBV29-1 CSVGTLAGGPRNEQFF
TRBJ2-6 TRBV19 CASSQTGTGANVLTF
TRBJ1-4 TRBV27 CASSPRTDRGNEKLFF
TRBJ2-1 TRBV10-3 CAISGGTMGYNEQFF
TRBJ2-2 TRBV10-2 CASRSDGGGTGELFF
TRBJ1-2 TRBV6-5 CASSPETANYGYTF
TRBJ1-3 TRBV10-3 CAISESRGSSSGNTIYF
TRBJ1-5 TRBV19 CASTPGPPQPQHF
TRBJ1-2 TRBV20-1 CSASDGYGYTF
TRBJ2-5 TRBV18 CASSPTGGETQYF
TRBJ2-7 TRBV28 CASRRRLADRGSEQYF
TRBJ1-3 TRBV6-5 CASSYSGPSGNTIYF